Included here is one T cell receptor (beta chain) sequence, with context. The antigen is unknown. The data stem from a study of T cell responses to AZD1222 COVID-19 vaccine. General study points: Seropositivity was recorded at baseline in only a handful of AZD1222 recipients. When two AZD1222 doses had been given, Spike-specific TCR breadth and depth rose. The donor cohort was predominantly white British with a female majority, and clonal diversity may have been underestimated. Spike-wide coverage was observed for vaccine-associated CD4 TCRs, with dominant responses at 160-218 and 743-854.

TCRdb keeps only in-frame clones here, not all; method: immunoSEQ multiplex PCR. Here the sample spans roughly 150,000 clones, under 95% being singletons. The CDR3 length is 14 residues. The V and J ends lost 2 bases and 7 bases, in that order; junction bases with no gene match: 3. CDR1 SNHLY and CDR2 FYNNEI come from the germline V gene. The TCR sequence derives from an adult who received the AZD1222 COVID-19 vaccine. The specimen comprised peripheral blood, sampled 28 days after the second AZD1222 dose. This rearrangement joins TRBV2 to TRBJ1-5, with 9 bases fitting TRBD1. Written as DNA, the CDR3 is TGTGCCAGCAGTGAAAGGACAGGGGAACAGCCCCAGCATTTT. Its protein is CASSERTGEQPQHF.